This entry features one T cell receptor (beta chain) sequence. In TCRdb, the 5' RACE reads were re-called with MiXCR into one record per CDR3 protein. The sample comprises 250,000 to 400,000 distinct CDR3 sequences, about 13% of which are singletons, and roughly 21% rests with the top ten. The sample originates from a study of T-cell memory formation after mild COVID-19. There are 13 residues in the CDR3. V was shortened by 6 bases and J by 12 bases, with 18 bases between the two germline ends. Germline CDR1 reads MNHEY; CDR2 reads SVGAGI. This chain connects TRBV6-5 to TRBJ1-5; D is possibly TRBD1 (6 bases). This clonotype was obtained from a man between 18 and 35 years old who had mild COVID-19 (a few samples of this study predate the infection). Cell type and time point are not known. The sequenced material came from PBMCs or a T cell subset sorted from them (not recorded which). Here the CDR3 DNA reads TGTGCCAGCAGCTGGAGCAATCAGGGGAACCAGCATTTT. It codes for CASSWSNQGNQHF.